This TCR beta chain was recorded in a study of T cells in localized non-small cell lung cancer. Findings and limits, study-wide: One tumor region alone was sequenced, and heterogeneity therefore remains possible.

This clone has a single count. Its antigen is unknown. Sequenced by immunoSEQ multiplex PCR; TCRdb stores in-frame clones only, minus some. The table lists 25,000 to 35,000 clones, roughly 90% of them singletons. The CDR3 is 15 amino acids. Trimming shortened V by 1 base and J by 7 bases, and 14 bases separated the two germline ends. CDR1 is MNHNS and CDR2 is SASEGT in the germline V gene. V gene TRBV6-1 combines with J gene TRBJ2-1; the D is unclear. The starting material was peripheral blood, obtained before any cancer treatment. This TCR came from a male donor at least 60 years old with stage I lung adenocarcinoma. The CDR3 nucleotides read TGTGCCAGCAGTGAAGGGGCCGGTGGTGCGAATGAGCAGTTCTTC. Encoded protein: CASSEGAGGANEQFF.